The sequence of this TCR beta chain was determined in a study of T cells in Graves' hyperthyroidism and ophthalmopathy. General study results and limits: Among clonotypes expanded in thyroid above 0.001, most were also found in blood.

The germline V gene has CDR1 SEHNR and CDR2 FQNEAQ (reference sequence). The CDR3 sequence is 18 residues long. Trimming at V came to 4 bases and at J to 0 bases, leaving 4 bases not matched to a gene. The table lists this clonotype with many counts. The antigen remains unidentified. Amplification yielded TCR beta CDR3 regions, with RNA transcripts as the source. With the HTBI primer set, the TCR CDR3 went through a first round of RT-PCR. MiXCR, run by TCRdb on the multiplex PCR reads, gives a single entry per CDR3 protein. The sample shows some 300,000 distinct CDR3 sequences, 12% to 15% of them seen only once. Criteria for exclusion of patients were uncontrolled infection, other autoimmune disease, pregnancy or lactation.

The chain has TRBV7-9 and TRBJ2-3, with 16 bases lining up with TRBD2. Specimen: blood. The sequence was collected from a woman in her thirties or forties with Graves' hyperthyroidism. CDR3 bases: TGTGCCAGCAGCTCGGGACTAGCGGGAGGGAGAAGCACAGATACGCAGTATTTT. It encodes CASSSGLAGGRSTDTQYF.